A selection of T cell receptor beta chains follows, all from one sample in a study of T cell changes during pregnancy in multiple sclerosis. Sequencing was performed with immunoSEQ multiplex PCR; in TCRdb, only in-frame clones are kept and a portion is missing. The sample lists 20,000 to 25,000 clones, 85% to 95% occurring once. This specimen consisted of CD4+ T cells from peripheral blood mononuclear cells, obtained in the third trimester of pregnancy. These receptor sequences come from a female donor with multiple sclerosis, enrolled in a pregnancy study. The conserved cysteine and the conserved F or W are not part of the CDR3 here.

CDR3: ASGTGVRGANVLT
V: TRBV2
J: TRBJ2-6

CDR3: AISESSLDNEQF
V: TRBV10-3
J: TRBJ2-1

CDR3: ASSLVGVWTGELF
V: TRBV11-2
J: TRBJ2-2

CDR3: ASSPSRENTGELF
V: TRBV7-7
J: TRBJ2-2

CDR3: ASYRWGANVLT
V: TRBV5-6
J: TRBJ2-6

CDR3: ASSPRWAGLDGYT
V: TRBV14
J: TRBJ1-2

CDR3: ASSGGQGANEQF
V: TRBV9
J: TRBJ2-1

CDR3: ASSDRRRWAF
V: TRBV11-1
J: TRBJ1-1

CDR3: ASSRLGGPYNEQF
V: TRBV6-5
J: TRBJ2-1

CDR3: ASSGQGRDTEAF
V: TRBV6-1
J: TRBJ1-1

CDR3: ASSLGVREGQPQH
V: TRBV7-2
J: TRBJ1-5

CDR3: ASSLAQGVTEAF
V: TRBV5-1
J: TRBJ1-1

CDR3: ASSQVSTSGGLPSYEQY
V: TRBV4-2
J: TRBJ2-7

CDR3: ASSRGLGADTQY
V: TRBV11-3
J: TRBJ2-3

CDR3: SVEGPGISTEAF
V: TRBV29-1
J: TRBJ1-1

CDR3: AWSLGPRGEKLF
V: TRBV30
J: TRBJ1-4

CDR3: ASSAMGGLSTYGYT
V: TRBV6-4
J: TRBJ1-2

CDR3: ASSRTGGNSEAF
V: TRBV6-5
J: TRBJ1-1

CDR3: ATSRDSGGADTQY
V: TRBV15
J: TRBJ2-3

CDR3: ASSLAGGSAKNIQY
V: TRBV5-1
J: TRBJ2-4